The rows below give T cell receptor beta chains drawn from one sample of a study of blood T cell repertoires in COVID-19. Only in-frame clones appear in the TCRdb table, and some are missing; sequencing was by immunoSEQ multiplex PCR. Of approximately 120,000 clones in the sample, roughly 83% were seen once. Sequencing used peripheral blood. Every receptor here comes from a woman aged 55-69 years with acute or convalescent COVID-19. The CDR3 runs from the conserved cysteine through the conserved F or W. A D gene is named only where the DNA matches it firmly. Some rows mark clone size as missing; the rest say once, few, many or name a class of expanded clone.

TRBV4-2	few	TRBD2	TRBJ2-3	CASSHDPLAGGGDTQYF	TGTGCCAGCAGCCATGACCCCTTAGCGGGAGGGGGGGATACGCAGTATTTT
TRBV28	.	.	TRBJ2-1	CASSSNYNEQFF	TGTGCCAGCAGTTCAAACTACAATGAGCAGTTCTTC
TRBV18	.	.	TRBJ2-3	CASSPDRRADTQYF	TGTGCCAGCTCACCTGACAGAAGGGCAGATACGCAGTATTTT
TRBV3-1/TRBV3-2	once	TRBD2	TRBJ2-1	CASSQASSGSYNEQFF	TGTGCCAGCAGCCAGGCCTCTAGCGGGTCCTACAATGAGCAGTTCTTC
TRBV28	.	.	TRBJ1-4	CASARREKLFF	TGTGCCAGCGCCCGCCGGGAAAAACTGTTTTTT
TRBV29-1	.	.	TRBJ1-1	CSVDPQGDAFF	TGCAGCGTTGACCCACAGGGAGATGCTTTCTTT
TRBV6-5	.	.	TRBJ1-2	CASSYVGQPHTF	TGTGCCAGCAGTTACGTTGGACAGCCTCACACCTTC
TRBV7-8	.	TRBD1	TRBJ1-6	CASSLWDSMNSPLHF	TGTGCCAGCAGCCTGTGGGACAGCATGAATTCACCCCTCCACTTT
TRBV28	.	TRBD2	TRBJ2-7	CASRETSLGEQYF	TGTGCCAGCAGAGAGACTAGCCTTGGGGAGCAGTACTTC
TRBV2	.	TRBD1	TRBJ1-3	CASSEQGMEGNTIYF	TGTGCCAGCAGCGAACAGGGGATGGAAGGAAACACCATATATTTT
TRBV12-3/TRBV12-4	.	.	TRBJ1-2	CASSKDSLYGYTF	TGTGCCAGCAGTAAGGACAGCCTCTATGGCTACACCTTC
TRBV7-2	.	.	TRBJ1-3	CASSLAGRGISGNTIYF	TGTGCCAGCAGCTTAGCGGGCAGGGGAATCTCTGGAAACACCATATATTTT
TRBV7-2	.	.	TRBJ2-1	CASSLFRLPYGEQFF	TGTGCCAGCAGCTTGTTTAGACTACCTTACGGTGAGCAGTTCTTC
TRBV7-9	.	.	TRBJ1-1	CASSAGIAEAFF	TGTGCCAGCAGCGCAGGGATTGCTGAAGCTTTCTTT
TRBV19	.	.	TRBJ2-2	CASSPQSGELFF	TGTGCCAGTAGTCCCCAGTCTGGGGAGCTGTTTTTT
TRBV7-3	.	.	TRBJ2-7	CASSLTPGGGDEQYF	TGTGCCAGCAGCCTCACGCCAGGGGGAGGCGACGAGCAGTACTTC
TRBV27	.	TRBD2	TRBJ2-2	CASTHGREGLHTGELFF	TGTGCCAGCACCCACGGGCGGGAGGGCCTCCACACCGGGGAGCTGTTTTTT
TRBV7-3	.	TRBD2	TRBJ2-5	CASSSGLAGETQYF	TGTGCCAGCAGCTCGGGACTAGCAGGAGAGACCCAGTACTTC
TRBV28	.	TRBD1	TRBJ2-7	CASSSRPGQGTYEQYF	TGTGCCAGCAGCTCCAGGCCGGGACAGGGAACCTACGAGCAGTACTTC
TRBV2	medium-sized	TRBD1	TRBJ1-6	CASSVRGSGTFSPLHF	TGTGCCAGCAGTGTCAGGGGGAGTGGAACGTTTTCACCCCTCCACTTT
TRBV11-2	.	.	TRBJ1-5	CASSLGSDQPQHF	TGTGCCAGCAGCTTAGGGTCAGATCAGCCCCAGCATTTT
TRBV10-2	.	.	TRBJ1-2	CASSEQGSYGYTF	TGCGCCAGCAGTGAGCAGGGCTCCTATGGCTACACCTTC
TRBV7-8	.	TRBD1	TRBJ1-4	CASSSPRIKQGDNEKLFF	TGTGCCAGCAGCTCGCCGAGAATCAAACAGGGGGATAATGAAAAACTGTTTTTT
TRBV6-2/TRBV6-3	.	TRBD2	TRBJ2-5	CASSYWSGAGSETQYF	TGTGCCAGCAGTTACTGGAGCGGGGCCGGTTCAGAGACCCAGTACTTC
TRBV12-3/TRBV12-4	once	TRBD1	TRBJ1-5	CASSWTGGSPQHF	TGTGCCAGCAGTTGGACAGGGGGATCACCCCAGCATTTT
TRBV7-2	.	TRBD2	TRBJ2-7	CASSAGLAGRQYF	TGTGCCAGCAGCGCAGGACTAGCGGGAAGGCAGTACTTC
TRBV28	.	.	TRBJ2-7	CASSFLETGPYEQYF	TGTGCCAGCAGTTTCCTTGAGACAGGTCCCTACGAGCAGTACTTC
TRBV4-2	.	TRBD1	TRBJ1-2	CASSQGTGAGYTF	TGTGCCAGCAGCCAGGGTACAGGGGCTGGCTACACCTTC
TRBV6-1	.	.	TRBJ2-5	CASSDSLPETQYF	TGTGCCAGCAGTGATTCCCTCCCAGAGACCCAGTACTTC
TRBV30	.	.	TRBJ2-1	CAWNSGVEGEQFF	TGTGCCTGGAATTCGGGGGTAGAGGGGGAGCAGTTCTTC
TRBV27	.	TRBD1	TRBJ2-4	CASSSPTGGKNIQYF	TGTGCCAGCAGTAGCCCGACAGGGGGCAAAAACATTCAGTACTTC